Here is one TCR beta chain with its context. This CDR3 has 14 amino acids. With 7 bases clipped from V and 7 bases from J, the junction kept 5 bases outside the gene matches. Looked up from germline, CDR1 is ENHRY and CDR2 is SYGVKD. Treatment described: some 20 received Ad26.COV2.S at low or high dose, single or two shots; roughly five received placebo; per-sample allocation not given. Collection of samples fell on day 63 after the first vaccine or placebo injection. A Boston donor was an adult aged 18-55 years. This record belongs to a study of Ad26.COV2.S vaccination and SARS-CoV-2 variants. Study-level background: Intramuscular Ad26.COV2.S at 5x10^10 or 1x10^11 viral particles.

Clones were sequenced by immunoSEQ multiplex PCR, and TCRdb holds only the in-frame ones, with some missing. Here the sample spans roughly 320,000 clones, about 82% being singletons. The source material was peripheral blood, sampled in a trial of Ad26.COV2.S vaccine versus placebo. This chain joins TRBV10-3 and TRBJ2-1, with 12 bases aligning to TRBD2. The sequence derives from a person aged 18-60 years who received the Ad26.COV2.S COVID-19 vaccine or a placebo. CDR3 sequence: CAINPSGGANEQFF. The CDR3, as DNA: TGTGCCATCAATCCTAGCGGGGGGGCGAATGAGCAGTTCTTC.